This record looks at one TCR beta chain sequence and its context. Antigen specificity is unknown. V was clipped by 4 bases and J by 0 bases, with 9 bases between them. CDR3 length: 13 amino acids. Germline assignment: CDR1 SQVTM and CDR2 ANQGSEA. At sampling all donors were nominally healthy, likely with unrecorded immune exposures. Amplification used 60 Vbeta primers and 13 Jbeta primers. Sequencing used immunoSEQ multiplex PCR; TCRdb keeps in-frame clones, though not all of them. The sample lists 100,000 to 150,000 clones; around two thirds were seen once. This specimen belongs to a study of cytomegalovirus exposure and HLA in healthy donors. General study findings and limits: Some V segments, including TRBV6-2 and TRBV6-3, were excluded as indistinguishable. Beyond CMV serostatus, there was no information to go on about immune exposure.

Sequenced input: PBMCs. This sequence joins TRBV29-1 and TRBJ2-5; D is uncertain. The sequence derives from a man between 60 and 75 years old in good health and CMV-seropositive. CDR3 in DNA: TGCAGCGTTGTAGACCCTTACCAAGAGACCCAGTACTTC. Encoded protein: CSVVDPYQETQYF.